This T cell receptor (beta chain) was obtained from a study of T cell responses to AZD1222 COVID-19 vaccine. Whole-study results and caveats: Spike-wide coverage was observed for vaccine-associated CD4 TCRs, with dominant responses at 160-218 and 743-854. It should be noted that donors were predominantly white British and more often female, and clonal diversity was possibly underestimated. Just five to seven AZD1222 recipients tested seropositive at baseline. Reports indicate that nearly half of spike-specific TCRs are directed at unmutated variant regions.

As to this clone: Its antigen is currently unknown.

The protocol was immunoSEQ multiplex PCR, while the TCRdb copy is restricted to in-frame clones and leaves out a portion. The sample lists approximately 140,000 clones; 92% were seen once. Per the germline V gene, CDR1 is SGHRS and CDR2 is YFSETQ. Deletions cut 0 bases from V and 5 bases from J, with 11 bases between. The CDR3 has 14 residues. The specimen was peripheral blood, collected 28 days after the second AZD1222 dose. The receptor comes from an adult who received the AZD1222 COVID-19 vaccine. The rearrangement links TRBV5-1 to TRBJ1-1; no firm D call. The CDR3 sequence: CASSLEWVRTEAFF. The CDR3 DNA reads as TGCGCCAGCAGCTTGGAATGGGTGCGGACTGAAGCTTTCTTT.